A single sample gave rise to the 20 T cell receptor beta chains below, sequenced in a study of monozygotic twins with inflammatory bowel disease (dated by TCRdb to between 2018 and 2020). Preparation of the library involved 5' RACE. Sequencing took place on an Illumina HiSeq 2500. After TCRdb reprocessed the reads, each CDR3 protein sequence was kept as one row, without DNA. The sample table on file contains roughly 300,000 distinct CDR3 sequences. The top ten constitute roughly 5.3% of the sample. Sequencing was carried out using blood. The source is a human donor with ulcerative colitis or Crohn's disease, or a healthy co-twin of an affected twin (not recorded which).

J is TRBJ2-1 and V is TRBV20-1; there is no DNA to check the TCRdb D call of TRBD2. This CDR3 contains 13 residues. Germline V gives CDR1 DFQATT, CDR2 SNEGSKA (reference sequence). Here the CDR3 reads CSASPGGMGEQFF.

CDR3 sequence reads: CASSYSTWDRYQETQYF. V usage is TRBV6-5 and J usage is TRBJ2-5; TCRdb outputs TRBD1, but without DNA this stays unchecked. Germline values: CDR1 MNHEY, CDR2 SVGAGI. CDR3 length: 17 amino acids.

V usage is TRBV7-2 and J usage is TRBJ1-2; TCRdb calls TRBD1, which cannot be checked without DNA. The V gene's germline CDR1 is SGHTA and CDR2 FQGNSA. The CDR3 totals 17 residues. The CDR3 here is CASSVTLAGQGAFGYTF.

The V and J genes are TRBV19 and TRBJ2-4; TCRdb's D call of TRBD1 is untestable without DNA. The CDR3 loop spans 16 amino acids. In germline, CDR1 is LNHDA, CDR2 SQIVND (reference sequence). The chain's CDR3 is CASSTLPGQGRNIQYF.

The chain couples TRBV2 to TRBJ2-3; TCRdb's assignment of TRBD1 cannot be checked, as there is no DNA. Germline values: CDR1 SNHLY, CDR2 FYNNEI. The CDR3 has 17 residues. CDR3 sequence: CASSEALGAGTTDTQYF.

The J gene is TRBJ1-5, the V gene TRBV4-3. Germline lookup yields CDR1 LGHNA and CDR2 YSLEER. The CDR3 has 14 residues. CDR3: CASSQVKGSQPQHF.

The chain links TRBV4-1 to TRBJ2-7; TCRdb outputs TRBD1, but without DNA this stays unchecked. This CDR3 has 15 amino acids. CDR1 is MGHRA, CDR2 YSYEKL, per germline. The CDR3 is CASSPRTGSIYEQYF.

The chain couples TRBV7-2 to TRBJ1-6. The CDR3 spans 16 residues. Looked up from germline, CDR1 is SGHTA and CDR2 is FQGNSA. The CDR3 protein is CASSLIPIRFESPLHF.

This chain links TRBV7-9 with TRBJ1-2; the D call from TCRdb, TRBD1, cannot be confirmed without DNA. The CDR3 consists of 13 residues. Germline V gives CDR1 SEHNR, CDR2 FQNEAQ (reference sequence). The CDR3 loop reads CASSHTGGYGYTF.

The chain joins TRBV12-2 to TRBJ2-1; TCRdb outputs TRBD2, but without DNA this stays unchecked. TRBV12-2 is a known pseudogene. The CDR3 covers 16 residues. The CDR3 loop reads CASRLVDGGRRDEQFF.

The V and J genes are TRBV28 and TRBJ2-3; the TRBD2 assignment by TCRdb is unverifiable without DNA. The CDR3 contains 18 residues. From germline, CDR1 is MDHEN and CDR2 SYDVKM. This CDR3 reads CASVPGLAGVMVTDTQYF.

The rearrangement uses TRBV6-5 and TRBJ1-6. Germline V gives CDR1 MNHEY, CDR2 SVGAGI. This CDR3 has 17 amino acids. The CDR3 here is CASSSNPTTRIRTPLHF.

The gene calls are TRBV18 and TRBJ2-2; TCRdb calls TRBD1, which cannot be checked without DNA. Germline CDR1 is KGHSH and CDR2 is LQKENI. The CDR3 contains 17 residues. CDR3: CASSLEAPSGTTGELFF.

The chain recombines TRBV7-2 with TRBJ2-7. The CDR3 is 15 residues long. Germline V gene sequence: CDR1 SGHTA, CDR2 FQGNSA. The CDR3 sequence: CASSLDRAVPYEQYF. Filled out from reference TRBV7-2 and TRBJ2-7, the complete variable domain reads GAGVSQSPSNKVTEKGKDVELRCDPISGHTALYWYRQSLGQGLEFLIYFQGNSAPDKSGLPSDRFSAERTGGSVSTLTIQRTQQEDSAVYLCASSLDRAVPYEQYFGPGTRLTVT.

This sequence joins TRBV7-9 and TRBJ2-3; without DNA, the TCRdb call of TRBD2 cannot be checked. In germline, CDR1 is SEHNR, CDR2 FQNEAQ (reference sequence). The CDR3 spans 16 residues. This chain's CDR3 is CASSLDVGGSTDTQYF.

V usage is TRBV12-3 or TRBV12-4 and J usage is TRBJ2-3; TCRdb picks TRBD2, but there is no DNA to check that call. The CDR3 consists of 17 residues. The CDR3 loop reads CASREVGSGGVTDTQYF.

V usage is TRBV20-1 and J usage is TRBJ2-1; the D call of TRBD1 rests on TCRdb alone, since no DNA is present to check it. The CDR3 is 11 amino acids. Germline CDR1 and CDR2: DFQATT and SNEGSKA (reference sequence). The chain's CDR3 is CSARQGFEQFF.

This CDR3 reads CSVAGAHTDTQYF. The chain couples TRBV29-1 to TRBJ2-3; no DNA is available, so the TRBD1 call from TCRdb remains unchecked. The germline CDR1 and CDR2 sequences are SQVTM and ANQGSEA. The CDR3 is 13 residues long.

The chain is built from TRBV24-1 and TRBJ2-5; TCRdb lists TRBD1, though no DNA is available to test this call. The length of the CDR3 is 14 residues. Germline CDR1 reads KGHDR; CDR2 reads SFDVKD. The chain's CDR3 is CATSDSTGVETQYF.

The CDR3 region is CASSLEGATDTQYF. V gene TRBV7-9 combines with J gene TRBJ2-3; with no DNA, the TCRdb D assignment of TRBD1 cannot be verified. From germline, CDR1 is SEHNR and CDR2 FQNEAQ (reference sequence). CDR3 length equals 14 residues.